The text below deals with one T cell receptor (beta chain). Its antigen is as yet unknown. The data belong to a study of CD8 T cells in Susac syndrome. Trimming left V 2 bases short and J 14 bases short, with 22 bases between. This CDR3 comprises 15 residues. TEMRA cells were FACS-enriched, with CD8+ and CD4+ T cells isolated negatively. Study outcomes and limitations: Clonal expansion was present among Susac CD8+ cells. This expansion reached its peak in TEMRA cells and in active patients.

When the RNA was reverse transcribed, random hexamers were used with an input of 0.5 to 1 ug. Each CDR3 protein is one row after TCRdb ran MiXCR on the immunoSEQ multiplex PCR reads. This repertoire shows tens of thousands of distinct CDR3 sequences, roughly 94% found once; its top ten account for 0.5% to 0.65%. Source material: CD8+ T cells from PBMCs. The chain is built from TRBV12-3 or TRBV12-4 and TRBJ2-1; D remains unclear. The receptor comes from a human donor with Susac syndrome. The CDR3 here is CASSLRVGGRTGEFF. For the CDR3, the DNA is TGTGCCAGCAGTTTAAGAGTGGGTGGACGTACTGGAGAGTTCTTC.